The present T cell receptor (beta chain) was sequenced within a study of cytomegalovirus exposure and HLA in healthy donors. Across the whole study: Early on, a data release was issued that held roughly 84 million unique TCRs from HLA-typed donors.

With regard to this clone: Its specificity is not known.

The CDR3 consists of 18 residues. V lost 5 bases and J lost 3; bases outside the gene matches: 12. The germline V gene encodes CDR1 PRHDT and CDR2 FYEKMQ (reference sequence). The PCR made use of 60 Vbeta and 13 Jbeta primers. How the authors handled the data: Later analysis identified roughly 84 million unique TCR beta chains, about 10 million shared. This table comes from immunoSEQ multiplex PCR, and its TCRdb copy is limited to in-frame clones, with some not included. V and J calls and clone size come straight from that table; D and trimming were deduced from the DNA. The table records 100,000 to 150,000 clones, around 80% of them present only once. Study-level findings and limits: The authors enumerated over 150 TCR beta chains as linked to cytomegalovirus.

Donors showed nominal health when sampled, although they likely had unrecorded immune exposures. The sequence came from a man aged 25-45 years in good health and CMV-seropositive. The sample comprised PBMCs. The rearrangement joins TRBV13 to TRBJ2-7; TRBD2 matches at 14 bases. This CDR3 reads CASSRTGLAGEGVYEQYF. CDR3 bases: TGTGCCAGCAGCAGAACGGGACTAGCGGGAGAGGGGGTCTACGAGCAGTACTTC.